This T cell receptor (beta chain) was captured by sequencing in a study of shared clonotypes between healthy human individuals. TCRdb's copy holds only in-frame clones and misses some; the assay was immunoSEQ multiplex PCR. In the table there are more than 400,000 clones, 90% to 96% of which are singletons. V was shortened by 2 bases and J by 2 bases, with 10 bases between the two germline ends. The CDR3 sequence is 14 residues long. The germline V gene encodes CDR1 SGHRS and CDR2 YFSETQ. This receptor was taken from a young woman in good health. Material for sequencing was naive CD4+ T cells sorted from blood. Noted subset: CD45RA+ positively selected. J is TRBJ1-1 and V is TRBV5-1, with a weak D call TRBD1 (6 bases). CDR3 in DNA: TGCGCCAGCAGCTTCATTGGGGGCAACACTGAAGCTTTCTTT. Translation gives CASSFIGGNTEAFF. The full variable domain, rest sourced from reference TRBV5-1 and TRBJ1-1, is KAGVTQTPRYLIKTRGQQVTLSCSPISGHRSVSWYQQTPGQGLQFLFEYFSETQRNKGNFPGRFSGRQFSNSRSEMNVSTLELGDSALYLCASSFIGGNTEAFFGQGTRLTVV.